Included here is one T cell receptor (beta chain) sequence, with context. Profiling relied on immunoSEQ multiplex PCR, and the TCRdb table lists in-frame clones only, not all of them. In the table there are about 180,000 clones, 89% of which are singletons. From germline, CDR1 is SEHNR and CDR2 FQNEAQ (reference sequence). The CDR3 consists of 15 residues. Losses at the gene ends were 4 bases for V and 5 bases for J; bases not matched to a gene: 9. These data are taken from a study of blood T cell repertoires in COVID-19. Turning to the study itself: From the United States, Italy and Spain came samples of acute and convalescent COVID-19. Sample material is recorded as cDNA or gDNA derived from T cells, B-cell-depleted T cells, or PBMCs.

Participants were placed into cohorts based on the clinical history they reported. Sequencing input: PBMCs or T cells enriched from blood (not recorded which). The TCR originated in a middle-aged woman with acute COVID-19. V usage is TRBV7-9 and J usage is TRBJ2-3; the match to TRBD2 covers 7 bases. The CDR3 DNA sequence: TGTGCCAGCAGCTCCTCCGGGAGGAGCGGAGATACGCAGTATTTT. Translation: CASSSSGRSGDTQYF.